This TCR beta chain was retrieved from a study of cytomegalovirus exposure and HLA in healthy donors. Whole-study results and caveats: In terms of immune exposure information, only CMV serostatus was available. The listing of 150 to 200 TCR beta chains classed them as cytomegalovirus-associated. Most likely, a cluster of highly shared sequence variants arose as a sequencing artifact. A later analysis revealed that TCR association rates differed between HLA loci, peaking at DRB1 and bottoming out at HLA-C.

Concerning this clone itself: Its antigen is unidentified.

Primers for the PCR totalled 60 Vbeta and 13 Jbeta. Some clones are missing from TCRdb's copy, which holds only in-frame ones; the method was immunoSEQ multiplex PCR. Among 200,000 to 300,000 clones, 70% to 90% were seen once, and the ten largest hold about 2%. Sequenced sample: PBMCs. The clonotype comes from a woman between 40 and 55 years old in good health and CMV-seropositive.

CDR3 protein: CASSYLGAGYGYGYTF. The CDR3 nucleotides read TGTGCCAGCAGTTACTTGGGGGCCGGCTACGGCTATGGCTACACCTTC. V is TRBV6-5 and J is TRBJ1-2, with a possible D match to TRBD1 (6 bases). Trimming stripped 1 base from V and 4 bases from J, with 16 bases between. This CDR3 is built from 16 residues. Germline V gives CDR1 MNHEY, CDR2 SVGAGI.